This T cell receptor beta chain was profiled in a study of T-cell reconstitution after alpha-beta-depleted transplantation in children. In germline, CDR1 is LNHNV, CDR2 YYDKDF (reference sequence). This CDR3 is built from 16 residues. V dropped 5 bases and J dropped 0; count of bases not matched to a gene: 7. Preparation of the TCRbeta library used unique molecular identifiers. TCRdb called the PCR reads again in MiXCR, with one record for every CDR3 protein. The table records about 500,000 distinct CDR3 sequences, over 10% of them present only once. The source is a female patient aged 2-10 years who had a stem cell transplant for aplastic anemia, so the T cells may come from the graft donor. The rearrangement joins TRBV15 to TRBJ1-5; 7 bases fit TRBD1. The sample here was PBMCs, mostly from graft donor cells, taken 180 days after TCRalphabeta/CD19-depleted stem cell transplant. Here the CDR3 reads CATSGVGDSSNQPQHF. In nucleotides, the CDR3 is TGTGCCACCAGCGGTGTCGGGGACAGTAGCAATCAGCCCCAGCATTTT.